The next 15 T cell receptor beta chains were all read from a single sample in a study of cytomegalovirus exposure and HLA in healthy donors. PCR employed 60 Vbeta and 13 Jbeta primers. Assay used: immunoSEQ multiplex PCR; TCRdb lists only in-frame clones, some missing. The table lists approximately 100,000 clones, 80% to 90% of them singletons. The sample comprised PBMCs. The receptors originated from a man aged 50 or older in good health and CMV-seronegative.

The chain carries TRBV6-5 and TRBJ1-5; D ambiguous. The V end lost 4 bases, the J end lost 0 bases, and 7 bases lay between the germline ends. CDR1 and CDR2 from the germline V gene are MNHEY and SVGAGI. This CDR3 is built from 14 residues. CDR3 sequence: CASSSTYSNQPQHF. The CDR3 DNA reads TGTGCCAGCAGTTCGACATATAGCAATCAGCCCCAGCATTTT.

The chain recombines TRBV6-1 with TRBJ1-3; D remains ambiguous. The V end was cut by 4 bases, the J end by 1 base, with 17 bases between. Germline CDR1 reads MNHNS; CDR2 reads SASEGT. The CDR3 consists of 17 residues. DNA for the CDR3: TGTGCCAGCAGTGGCCGATTGACTAGCCAGTCTGGAAACACCATATATTTT. Encoded protein: CASSGRLTSQSGNTIYF.

This rearrangement joins TRBV5-1 to TRBJ2-7, with 9 nucleotides matching TRBD2. V gave up 0 bases and J gave up 2 bases; unmatched junction bases: 6. The CDR3 loop spans 16 amino acids. Germline V gene sequence: CDR1 SGHRS, CDR2 YFSETQ. The CDR3 loop reads CASSLGPGLATYEQYF. CDR3 sequence (DNA): TGCGCCAGCAGCTTGGGTCCGGGACTAGCAACCTACGAGCAGTACTTC.

This chain joins TRBV9 and TRBJ2-7; 8 positions agree with TRBD1. CDR1 and CDR2 from the germline V gene are SGDLS and YYNGEE. The J segment lost 6 bases and the V segment lost 3 bases, leaving 5 bases of the junction unmatched. The CDR3 contains 13 residues. CDR3 amino acids: CASSGSTGGEQYF. The CDR3 DNA is TGTGCCAGCAGCGGAAGTACAGGGGGCGAGCAGTACTTC.

The rearrangement uses TRBV10-2 and TRBJ1-5; D is possibly TRBD1 (6 bases). This CDR3 comprises 15 residues. V lost 2 bases and J lost 5, with 13 bases in between. Germline lookup yields CDR1 WSHSY and CDR2 SAAADI. For the CDR3, the DNA is TGCGCCAGCAGTGAGCATAACAGGGCAGATCAGCCCCAGCATTTT. Translated: CASSEHNRADQPQHF.

This sequence joins TRBV2 and TRBJ2-5, with a weak D call TRBD2 (6 bases). Trimming left V 3 bases short and J 1 base short, with 9 bases between. Germline V gene lookup returns CDR1 SNHLY and CDR2 FYNNEI. CDR3 length: 14 amino acids. CDR3 in amino acids: CASSETRRQETQYF. In DNA, the CDR3 is TGTGCCAGCAGTGAGACTAGGCGCCAAGAGACCCAGTACTTC.

The chain couples TRBV10-1 to TRBJ2-5; D might be TRBD1 (5 bases). Trimming shortened V by 6 bases and J by 3 bases, and 14 bases separated the two germline ends. Germline V gives CDR1 WNHNN, CDR2 SYGVQD (reference sequence). The CDR3 has 14 residues. Here the CDR3 reads CASSVTGGEETQYF. The CDR3, as DNA: TGCGCCAGCAGCGTTACAGGCGGTGAAGAGACCCAGTACTTC.

The V call is TRBV15, the J call TRBJ2-5; the match to TRBD1 covers 7 bases. CDR3 length: 16 amino acids. Germline V gene data show CDR1 as LNHNV and CDR2 as YYDKDF (reference sequence). V was clipped by 5 bases and J by 5 bases; unmatched bases: 14. The CDR3 is CATSGKTDRVSETQYF. The CDR3 region has the DNA TGTGCCACCAGCGGTAAGACCGACAGGGTTTCGGAGACCCAGTACTTC.

The chain is built from TRBV11-1 and TRBJ2-7; TRBD1 agrees at 12 bases. The germline gives CDR1 SGHAT, CDR2 FQDESV (reference sequence). CDR3 size: 15 residues. J was trimmed by 5 bases and V by 4 bases; bases with no gene match: 6. As DNA, the CDR3 is TGTGCCAGCAGCTCCCGGGACAGGGGGCGGGACGAGCAGTACTTC. The encoded protein is CASSSRDRGRDEQYF.

V gene TRBV7-2 combines with J gene TRBJ1-1; weak D call: TRBD1 (5 bases). The CDR3 consists of 12 residues. Germline V gene sequence: CDR1 SGHTA, CDR2 FQGNSA. Trimming stripped 6 bases from V and 0 bases from J, with 5 bases between. The DNA for the CDR3 is TGTGCCAGCAGACAGGTGAACACTGAAGCTTTCTTT. It is translated as CASRQVNTEAFF.

The chain joins TRBV5-4 to TRBJ2-1, with 9 positions matching TRBD1. The length of the CDR3 is 16 residues. Per the germline V gene, CDR1 is SGHNT and CDR2 is YYREEE (reference sequence). With V trimmed by 5 bases and J by 6 bases, 12 bases remained unmatched. CDR3 bases: TGTGCCAGCAGTCCTCCTCCGGGACAGGGTCTCAATGAGCAGTTCTTC. The encoded protein is CASSPPPGQGLNEQFF.

The chain links TRBV30 to TRBJ1-5, with 7 bases aligning to TRBD1. Germline V gene lookup returns CDR1 GTSNPN and CDR2 SVGIG (reference sequence). This CDR3 region has 14 residues. V trimming: 1 base; J trimming: 3 bases; junction bases outside the gene matches: 3. The CDR3 region has the DNA TGTGCCTGGAGTGGCGACAGGGACAATCAGCCCCAGCATTTT. It codes for CAWSGDRDNQPQHF.

This clone occurred once. The rearrangement joins TRBV2 to TRBJ2-1, with unresolved D. CDR3 size: 10 residues. Germline V gives CDR1 SNHLY, CDR2 FYNNEI. Trimming took off 3 bases at V and 9 bases at J, with 3 bases between the two ends. This CDR3 reads CASSEAEQFF. The CDR3 DNA is TGTGCCAGCAGTGAGGCTGAGCAGTTCTTC.

The CDR3 loop is CASSPISGYEQYF. The DNA for the CDR3 is TGTGCCAGCTCACCAATATCGGGTTACGAGCAGTACTTC. This sequence joins TRBV18 and TRBJ2-7; D gene uncertain. The V gene's germline CDR1 is KGHSH and CDR2 LQKENI. CDR3 length: 13 residues. The ends were cut back, 2 bases at V and 4 bases at J, with 9 bases in the middle.

Concerning this clone: This CDR3 is also generated by other DNA sequences in the sample. V and J are TRBV11-2 and TRBJ2-7; possible D gene TRBD1, 7 bases. The CDR3 sequence is 15 residues long. With 4 bases removed from V and 0 bases from J, the gap between germline ends came to 13 bases. Germline CDR1 is SGHAT and CDR2 is FQNNGV. Here the CDR3 reads CASSSLQGGSYEQYF. The CDR3 DNA sequence: TGTGCCAGCAGCTCCCTTCAGGGGGGCTCCTACGAGCAGTACTTC.